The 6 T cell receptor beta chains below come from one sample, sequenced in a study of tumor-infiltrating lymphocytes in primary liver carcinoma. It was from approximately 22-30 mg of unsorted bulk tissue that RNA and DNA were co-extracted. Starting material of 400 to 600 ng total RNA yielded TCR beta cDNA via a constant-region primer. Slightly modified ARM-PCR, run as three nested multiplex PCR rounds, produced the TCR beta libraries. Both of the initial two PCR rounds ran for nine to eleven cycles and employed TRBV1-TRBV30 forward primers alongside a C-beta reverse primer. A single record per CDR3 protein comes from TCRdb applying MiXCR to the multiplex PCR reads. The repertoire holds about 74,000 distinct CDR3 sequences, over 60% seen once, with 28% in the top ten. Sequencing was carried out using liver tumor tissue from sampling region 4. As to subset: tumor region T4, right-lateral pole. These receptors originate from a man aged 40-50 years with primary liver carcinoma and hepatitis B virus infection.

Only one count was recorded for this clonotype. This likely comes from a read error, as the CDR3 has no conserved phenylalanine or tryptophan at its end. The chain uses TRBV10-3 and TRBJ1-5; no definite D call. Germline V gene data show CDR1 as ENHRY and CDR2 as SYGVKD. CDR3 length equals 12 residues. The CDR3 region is CTISEGSQPQHI. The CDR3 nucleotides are TGTACCATCAGTGAAGGCAGTCAGCCCCAGCATATT.

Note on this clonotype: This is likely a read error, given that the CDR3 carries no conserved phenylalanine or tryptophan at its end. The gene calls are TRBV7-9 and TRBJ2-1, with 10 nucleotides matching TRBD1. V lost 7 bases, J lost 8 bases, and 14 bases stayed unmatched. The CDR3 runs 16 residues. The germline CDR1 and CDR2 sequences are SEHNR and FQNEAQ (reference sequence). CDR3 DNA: TGTGCCAGCATCCCCTCCAGGACAGGGGGTATCGATGAGCAGTTCCTC. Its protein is CASIPSRTGGIDEQFL.

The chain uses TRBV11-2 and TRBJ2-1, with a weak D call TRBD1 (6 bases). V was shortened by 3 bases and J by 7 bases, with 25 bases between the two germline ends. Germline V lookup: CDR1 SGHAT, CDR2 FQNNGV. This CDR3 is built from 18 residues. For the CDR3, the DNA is TGTGCCAGCAGCTTCCCTTCCGGTATGGGACATAGTAGTAATGAGCAGTTCTTC. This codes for CASSFPSGMGHSSNEQFF.

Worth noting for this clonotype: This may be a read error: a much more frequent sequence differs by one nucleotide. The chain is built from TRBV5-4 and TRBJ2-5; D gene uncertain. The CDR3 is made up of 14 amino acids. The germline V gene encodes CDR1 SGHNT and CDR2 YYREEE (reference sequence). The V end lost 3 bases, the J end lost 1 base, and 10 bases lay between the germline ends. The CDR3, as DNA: TGTGCCAGCAGCTCTGGACGGCGCCAAGAGACCCAGTACTTC. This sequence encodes CASSSGRRQETQYF.

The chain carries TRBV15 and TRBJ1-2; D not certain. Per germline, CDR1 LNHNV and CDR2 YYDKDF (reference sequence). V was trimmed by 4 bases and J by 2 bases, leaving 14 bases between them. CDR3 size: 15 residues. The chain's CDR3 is CATSNEWPRNYGYTF. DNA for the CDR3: TGTGCCACCAGCAACGAGTGGCCCAGAAACTATGGCTACACCTTC. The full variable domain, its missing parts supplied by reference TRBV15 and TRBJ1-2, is DAMVIQNPRYQVTQFGKPVTLSCSQTLNHNVMYWYQQKSSQAPKLLFHYYDKDFNNEADTPDNFQSRRPNTSFCFLDIRSPGLGDTAMYLCATSNEWPRNYGYTFGSGTRLTVV.

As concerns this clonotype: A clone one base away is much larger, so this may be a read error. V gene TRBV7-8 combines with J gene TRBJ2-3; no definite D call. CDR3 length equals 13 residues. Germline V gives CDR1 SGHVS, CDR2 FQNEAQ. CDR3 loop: CAGSFTARDTQYF. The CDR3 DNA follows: TGTGCCGGCAGCTTTACGGCGCGTGATACGCAGTATTTT. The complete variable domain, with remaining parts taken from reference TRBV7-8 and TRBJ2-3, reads GAGVSQSPRYKVAKRGQDVALRCDPISGHVSLFWYQQALGQGPEFLTYFQNEAQLDKSGLPSDRFFAERPEGSVSTLKIQRTQQEDSAVYLCAGSFTARDTQYFGPGTRLTVL.